The rows below give T cell receptor beta chains drawn from one sample of a study of patients and donors after allogeneic stem cell transplantation. TCRdb redid the calling of the RT-PCR reads with MiXCR, one entry per CDR3 protein. The sample lists hundreds of thousands of distinct CDR3 sequences, 16% occurring once. The source material was blood, either unsorted or a sorted T cell fraction (not recorded which). The receptors shown here come from a human donor who was either an allogeneic HSCT recipient or a stem cell or donor lymphocyte infusion donor (not recorded which). It is not recorded whose cells these are; they may come from a transplant donor. Both conserved end residues are trimmed from each CDR3.

V gene: TRBV9; J gene: TRBJ2-3; CDR3 protein: ASSVGRSRDTQY
V gene: TRBV12-3/TRBV12-4; J gene: TRBJ2-1; CDR3 protein: ASSPIAGGPVNEQF
V gene: TRBV29-1; J gene: TRBJ2-3; CDR3 protein: SVNPTGGRTDTQY
V gene: TRBV12-3/TRBV12-4; J gene: TRBJ2-1; CDR3 protein: ASRPSNNEQF
V gene: TRBV11-3; J gene: TRBJ2-1; CDR3 protein: ASSYWGQGTYNEQF
V gene: TRBV5-1; J gene: TRBJ1-1; CDR3 protein: ASSLGGKMNTEAF
V gene: TRBV27; J gene: TRBJ2-6; CDR3 protein: ATRGTPDNSGANVLT
V gene: TRBV20-1; J gene: TRBJ2-1; CDR3 protein: SARWRGGYNEQF
V gene: TRBV5-1; J gene: TRBJ2-2; CDR3 protein: ASSNQGVTGELF
V gene: TRBV2; J gene: TRBJ1-1; CDR3 protein: ASNIGGSGEAF
V gene: TRBV12-3/TRBV12-4; J gene: TRBJ1-6; CDR3 protein: ASSPYTGTGNSPLH
V gene: TRBV12-3/TRBV12-4; J gene: TRBJ1-2; CDR3 protein: ASSWASGGYGYT
V gene: TRBV7-2; J gene: TRBJ1-5; CDR3 protein: ASSITGGSQPQH
V gene: TRBV28; J gene: TRBJ2-1; CDR3 protein: ASIRAGSYNEQF
V gene: TRBV20-1; J gene: TRBJ2-7; CDR3 protein: SAARGTSGPPYEQY
V gene: TRBV6-2/TRBV6-3; J gene: TRBJ2-1; CDR3 protein: ASSYAGLESYNEQF
V gene: TRBV28; J gene: TRBJ2-3; CDR3 protein: ATTRLSAGTDTQY
V gene: TRBV20-1; J gene: TRBJ2-3; CDR3 protein: SAIGRGNTDTQY
V gene: TRBV29-1; J gene: TRBJ1-4; CDR3 protein: SVRLLGDGEKLF
V gene: TRBV6-5; J gene: TRBJ1-1; CDR3 protein: ASSYWNSRGEAF
V gene: TRBV11-2; J gene: TRBJ1-5; CDR3 protein: ASSLDWRDQPQH
V gene: TRBV20-1; J gene: TRBJ1-1; CDR3 protein: SARDLEFGRTEAF
V gene: TRBV6-2/TRBV6-3; J gene: TRBJ2-3; CDR3 protein: ASSYGPTDTQY
V gene: TRBV12-3/TRBV12-4; J gene: TRBJ2-7; CDR3 protein: ASSQGPGLGTEQY
V gene: TRBV5-1; J gene: TRBJ2-2; CDR3 protein: ASSPGTGSNTGELF
V gene: TRBV7-3; J gene: TRBJ1-6; CDR3 protein: ASSLTRQGKNSPLH
V gene: TRBV30; J gene: TRBJ2-1; CDR3 protein: AWSVGGREQF
V gene: TRBV6-1; J gene: TRBJ1-1; CDR3 protein: ASKGNGATEAF
V gene: TRBV11-3; J gene: TRBJ2-5; CDR3 protein: ASSLRVAGEETQY
V gene: TRBV5-1; J gene: TRBJ2-7; CDR3 protein: ASRPDSRPYEQY
V gene: TRBV12-3/TRBV12-4; J gene: TRBJ1-1; CDR3 protein: ASSVLTNTEAF
V gene: TRBV5-1; J gene: TRBJ2-1; CDR3 protein: ASSYGLGGFDEQF
V gene: TRBV4-2; J gene: TRBJ2-4; CDR3 protein: ASSQVGQALAKNIQY
V gene: TRBV12-3/TRBV12-4; J gene: TRBJ1-2; CDR3 protein: ASSPSTDTNYGYT
V gene: TRBV12-3/TRBV12-4; J gene: TRBJ2-5; CDR3 protein: ASSLPLTGHSETQY
V gene: TRBV4-2; J gene: TRBJ2-1; CDR3 protein: ASSQARTVSYNEQF
V gene: TRBV11-3; J gene: TRBJ1-2; CDR3 protein: ASSLDSPTGQEYGYT
V gene: TRBV29-1; J gene: TRBJ2-1; CDR3 protein: SVDEDRVPYNEQF
V gene: TRBV20-1; J gene: TRBJ2-3; CDR3 protein: SAVRAGSTDTQY
V gene: TRBV3-1; J gene: TRBJ1-2; CDR3 protein: ASSQVRTGGYT
V gene: TRBV24-1; J gene: TRBJ2-3; CDR3 protein: ATSEPGLAGGADTQY
V gene: TRBV2; J gene: TRBJ2-2; CDR3 protein: ASTSMGTGPFLANTGELF